This record covers a single TCR beta chain. Its antigen is as yet unknown. Cells designated naive CD8 were CD45RO-negative and were positively selected for CCR7, with terminally differentiated effector memory CD45RA+ cells excluded. Among the donors, all were Caucasian adults who lived in Nashville, Tennessee. The source of the sample is a study of shared clonotypes between healthy human individuals. Study findings and constraints: The study found about 5% of naive CD4 clonotypes shared across several donors. The study found lower generation probabilities in non-shared clonotypes than in those shared by all four donors.

Sequencing was at deep level. Here immunoSEQ multiplex PCR was the method, and the copy in TCRdb shows in-frame clones only, minus some. The sample contains nearly 600,000 clones, nearly 97% of which appear only once. V lost 6 bases to trimming and J lost 4 bases, with 16 bases between them. Germline CDR1 MGHRA, CDR2 YSYEKL. The CDR3 consists of 15 residues. This chain connects TRBV4-1 to TRBJ2-1, with D unresolved. The clonotype comes from a young woman in good health. The specimen sequenced was naive CD8+ T cells sorted from blood. The CDR3 region is CASSSGSYSYNEQFF. The CDR3 nucleotides are TGCGCCAGCAGTTCCGGCTCCTACTCTTACAATGAGCAGTTCTTC.